The rows below give T cell receptor beta chains drawn from one sample of a study of CD8+CD57+ T cells in acquired aplastic anemia. Each CDR3 protein gets one entry after TCRdb re-called the reads with MiXCR. Here the sample spans 150,000 to 200,000 distinct CDR3 sequences, over 55% being singletons. The sample taken for sequencing was sorted CD4+, CD8+, or CD8+CD57+ T cells (not recorded which) from PBMCs. These receptors all stem from a human donor with aplastic anemia. Each CDR3 is given with its conserved first and last residue. Each record gives: D gene, J gene, V gene, CDR3 length, clone size, CDR3 DNA, CDR3 protein. A D gene is named only where the DNA matches it firmly. Size values are once, few and many counts, or a class for expanded clones, and some rows have none.

d_call: .
j_call: TRBJ1-2
v_call: TRBV19
cdr3_length: 12
clone_size: .
cdr3_nt: TGTGCCAGTAGTATCAACGGCTATGGCTACACCTTC
cdr3_aa: CASSINGYGYTF

d_call: TRBD2
j_call: TRBJ2-3
v_call: TRBV19
cdr3_length: 17
clone_size: .
cdr3_nt: TGTGCCAGTAGTATAGCGGGGGGGGGGGCTGGCACAGATACGCAGTATTTT
cdr3_aa: CASSIAGGGAGTDTQYF

d_call: .
j_call: TRBJ2-3
v_call: TRBV20-1
cdr3_length: 14
clone_size: .
cdr3_nt: TGCAGTGCTAGTCGCCAGATTAGCACAGATACGCAGTATTTT
cdr3_aa: CSASRQISTDTQYF

d_call: .
j_call: TRBJ2-3
v_call: TRBV7-6
cdr3_length: 15
clone_size: few
cdr3_nt: TGTGCCAGCAGCTTAGAAGGGGGGGCCGAAGATACGCAGTATTTT
cdr3_aa: CASSLEGGAEDTQYF

d_call: .
j_call: TRBJ2-5
v_call: TRBV5-1
cdr3_length: 11
clone_size: many
cdr3_nt: TGCGCCAGCAGCTTTCAAGAGACCCAGTACTTC
cdr3_aa: CASSFQETQYF

d_call: .
j_call: TRBJ1-4
v_call: TRBV20-1
cdr3_length: 14
clone_size: many
cdr3_nt: TGCAGTGCTCTTGTCCCGGACAATAATGAAAAACTGTTTTTT
cdr3_aa: CSALVPDNNEKLFF

d_call: .
j_call: TRBJ2-3
v_call: TRBV2
cdr3_length: 12
clone_size: .
cdr3_nt: TGTGCCAGCAGTTCTAGCCCAGATACGCAGTATTTT
cdr3_aa: CASSSSPDTQYF

d_call: .
j_call: TRBJ2-5
v_call: TRBV10-3
cdr3_length: 13
clone_size: .
cdr3_nt: TGTGCCATCAGTCCCGGGGCGGAGGCGACCCAGTACTTC
cdr3_aa: CAISPGAEATQYF

d_call: .
j_call: TRBJ1-3
v_call: TRBV19
cdr3_length: 15
clone_size: .
cdr3_nt: TGTGCCAGTAGTCGGACAGTCTTATCTGGAAAAACCATATATTTT
cdr3_aa: CASSRTVLSGKTIYF

d_call: .
j_call: TRBJ1-4
v_call: TRBV5-1
cdr3_length: 15
clone_size: many
cdr3_nt: TGCGCCAGCAGCTTAAACGGGCCACCTAATGAAAAACTGTTTTTT
cdr3_aa: CASSLNGPPNEKLFF

d_call: .
j_call: TRBJ2-5
v_call: TRBV12-3/TRBV12-4
cdr3_length: 13
clone_size: .
cdr3_nt: TGTGCCAGCAGGCCCGTAGGGGAGGAGACCCAGTACTTC
cdr3_aa: CASRPVGEETQYF

d_call: .
j_call: TRBJ1-2
v_call: TRBV19
cdr3_length: 12
clone_size: .
cdr3_nt: TGTGCCAGTAGCGACAGGCTGGTTGGCTACACCTTC
cdr3_aa: CASSDRLVGYTF

d_call: TRBD1
j_call: TRBJ2-3
v_call: TRBV6-4
cdr3_length: 15
clone_size: .
cdr3_nt: TGTGCCATCAGTGCCACAGGGGGCCGCACAGATACGCAGTATTTT
cdr3_aa: CAISATGGRTDTQYF

d_call: .
j_call: TRBJ2-1
v_call: TRBV19
cdr3_length: 15
clone_size: many
cdr3_nt: TGTGCCAGTAGTATAGTGGGGCAGTCCTACAATGAGCAGTTCTTC
cdr3_aa: CASSIVGQSYNEQFF

d_call: .
j_call: TRBJ1-5
v_call: TRBV20-1
cdr3_length: 13
clone_size: many
cdr3_nt: TGCAGTGCTAGTGGGGGAGAAGTCCAGCCCCAGCATTTT
cdr3_aa: CSASGGEVQPQHF

d_call: TRBD2
j_call: TRBJ2-3
v_call: TRBV7-2
cdr3_length: 15
clone_size: .
cdr3_nt: TGTGCCAGCAGCACACACGGGAGGTCGACAGATACGCAGTATTTT
cdr3_aa: CASSTHGRSTDTQYF

d_call: .
j_call: TRBJ2-1
v_call: TRBV30
cdr3_length: 12
clone_size: .
cdr3_nt: TGTGCCTGGAGTCTTAGCCGCAATGAGCAGTTCTTC
cdr3_aa: CAWSLSRNEQFF

d_call: .
j_call: TRBJ1-6
v_call: TRBV9
cdr3_length: 13
clone_size: few
cdr3_nt: TGTGCCAGTCAACCGGGCAACGGATCACCCCTCCACTTT
cdr3_aa: CASQPGNGSPLHF

d_call: TRBD2
j_call: TRBJ2-7
v_call: TRBV7-8
cdr3_length: 17
clone_size: .
cdr3_nt: TGTGCCAGCAGCTTAGTCCTAGCGGGGGCGATGATCTACGAGCAGTACTTC
cdr3_aa: CASSLVLAGAMIYEQYF

d_call: .
j_call: TRBJ2-2
v_call: TRBV20-1
cdr3_length: 17
clone_size: .
cdr3_nt: TGCAGTGCTAGAGACCCATCGGGGACAACCAACACCGGGGAGCTGTTTTTT
cdr3_aa: CSARDPSGTTNTGELFF

d_call: .
j_call: TRBJ2-5
v_call: TRBV7-6
cdr3_length: 15
clone_size: .
cdr3_nt: TGTGCCAGCAGCCAAACGTACAGGGTAGGAGAGACCCAGTACTTC
cdr3_aa: CASSQTYRVGETQYF

d_call: .
j_call: TRBJ2-7
v_call: TRBV7-2
cdr3_length: 13
clone_size: .
cdr3_nt: TGTGCCAGCAGCCGGGACACCGACTACGAGCAGTACTTC
cdr3_aa: CASSRDTDYEQYF

d_call: .
j_call: TRBJ1-6
v_call: TRBV20-1
cdr3_length: 15
clone_size: .
cdr3_nt: TGCAGTGCTAGAGGGACGCGGGGGGGCGGATCACCCCTCCACTTT
cdr3_aa: CSARGTRGGGSPLHF

d_call: .
j_call: TRBJ2-5
v_call: TRBV20-1
cdr3_length: 15
clone_size: once
cdr3_nt: TGCAGTGCTAGCGGGACGGAAGAAATTCAAGAGACCCAGTACTTC
cdr3_aa: CSASGTEEIQETQYF

d_call: .
j_call: TRBJ1-4
v_call: TRBV2
cdr3_length: 12
clone_size: .
cdr3_nt: TGTGCCGGGGGCCCCGAGGATGAAAAACTGTTTTTT
cdr3_aa: CAGGPEDEKLFF

d_call: TRBD1
j_call: TRBJ2-7
v_call: TRBV5-4
cdr3_length: 15
clone_size: .
cdr3_nt: TGTGCCAGCAGCTTAGGACAGGTCAGGGTCTACGAGCAGTACTTC
cdr3_aa: CASSLGQVRVYEQYF

d_call: .
j_call: TRBJ2-7
v_call: TRBV11-3
cdr3_length: 14
clone_size: .
cdr3_nt: TGTGCCAGCAGTCTTCAGGGACCACCCTACGAGCAGTACTTC
cdr3_aa: CASSLQGPPYEQYF

d_call: .
j_call: TRBJ2-2
v_call: TRBV19
cdr3_length: 12
clone_size: .
cdr3_nt: TGTGCCAGTAGTGTGGGCGGCGGGGAGCTGTTTTTT
cdr3_aa: CASSVGGGELFF

d_call: .
j_call: TRBJ1-5
v_call: TRBV6-6
cdr3_length: 14
clone_size: .
cdr3_nt: TGTGCCAGCAGTTATCGAGGGGGCAATCAGCCCCAGCATTTT
cdr3_aa: CASSYRGGNQPQHF

d_call: .
j_call: TRBJ2-5
v_call: TRBV7-2
cdr3_length: 15
clone_size: once
cdr3_nt: TGTGCCAGCAGCTTAACGAGGGGGGGCTGGGAGACCCAGTACTTC
cdr3_aa: CASSLTRGGWETQYF

d_call: .
j_call: TRBJ2-3
v_call: TRBV29-1
cdr3_length: 12
clone_size: once
cdr3_nt: TGCAGCGCCGACCTAGGGACAGATACGCAGTATTTT
cdr3_aa: CSADLGTDTQYF

d_call: TRBD1
j_call: TRBJ1-1
v_call: TRBV5-1
cdr3_length: 14
clone_size: .
cdr3_nt: TGCGCCAGCAGCTTTGAAACCGGACAGGGTCGAGCTTTCTTT
cdr3_aa: CASSFETGQGRAFF

d_call: .
j_call: TRBJ2-7
v_call: TRBV7-6
cdr3_length: 14
clone_size: .
cdr3_nt: TGTGCCAGCAGCGAAAACGGAGGAGGCTACGAGCAGTACTTC
cdr3_aa: CASSENGGGYEQYF

d_call: .
j_call: TRBJ2-2
v_call: TRBV10-3
cdr3_length: 15
clone_size: .
cdr3_nt: TGTGCCAGCAGTGAAAGGGGGTTAGGCACCGGGGAGCTGTTTTTT
cdr3_aa: CASSERGLGTGELFF

d_call: .
j_call: TRBJ2-2
v_call: TRBV2
cdr3_length: 15
clone_size: once
cdr3_nt: TGTGCCAGCAGAATACAGACTGCGAACACCGGGGAGCTGTTTTTT
cdr3_aa: CASRIQTANTGELFF

d_call: .
j_call: TRBJ2-6
v_call: TRBV5-6
cdr3_length: 15
clone_size: .
cdr3_nt: TGTGCCAGCAGCTTGCAGACAGCTGGGGCCAACGTCCTGACTTTC
cdr3_aa: CASSLQTAGANVLTF

d_call: .
j_call: TRBJ2-7
v_call: TRBV7-6
cdr3_length: 13
clone_size: few
cdr3_nt: TGTGCCAGCAGCTTATACGGGGACTACGAGCAGTACTTC
cdr3_aa: CASSLYGDYEQYF

d_call: .
j_call: TRBJ1-6
v_call: TRBV10-3
cdr3_length: 16
clone_size: few
cdr3_nt: TGTGCCATCGCCCGGGACGGCCCATCCAAGAATTCACCCCTCCACTTT
cdr3_aa: CAIARDGPSKNSPLHF

d_call: .
j_call: TRBJ2-7
v_call: TRBV25-1
cdr3_length: 13
clone_size: once
cdr3_nt: TGTGCCAGTAGTACGATCGGGGGTAGGGAGCAGTACTTC
cdr3_aa: CASSTIGGREQYF

d_call: .
j_call: TRBJ2-1
v_call: TRBV5-1
cdr3_length: 13
clone_size: few
cdr3_nt: TGCGCCAGCAGCTTACAGGACTACAATGAGCAGTTCTTC
cdr3_aa: CASSLQDYNEQFF